Shown below are 12 T cell receptor beta chains from a single sample sequenced in a study of T-cell reconstitution after alpha-beta-depleted transplantation in children (dated by TCRdb to 2015 to 2016). The library was generated by PCR. The instrument given in TCRdb is Illumina HiSeq 2500. To normalize quantification of the TCRbeta repertoire, the TCR libraries were built with molecular barcoding that relied on unique molecular identifiers. In-frame beta chains were kept once TCRdb had trimmed the public reads at Q25 with fastp and called clones with MiXCR. CDR3 protein duplicates are merged, each entry listing the most common genes and DNA. The sample records about 440,000 distinct CDR3 sequences, 43% of which are singletons. Under 30% of the sample goes to the ten largest clones. The label giving this sample's treatment or condition can be read as: allogeneic hematopoietic cell transplantation with graft depleted of TCRalphabeta T cells and CD19 B cells.

Sequencing was performed on PBMCs, taken before TCRalphabeta/CD19-depleted stem cell transplant. These receptors were obtained from a girl aged 2-10 years with aplastic anemia, due to receive a stem cell transplant.

The chain employs TRBV27 and TRBJ2-1; no definite D call. The V gene lost 7 bases and the J gene lost 0 bases, with 10 bases spanning the gap. This CDR3 region has 14 residues. The V gene's germline CDR1 is MNHEY and CDR2 SMNVEV (reference sequence). CDR3: CASMWASSYNEQFF. The CDR3 nucleotides read TGTGCCAGCATGTGGGCTAGCTCCTACAATGAGCAGTTCTTC.

This clonotype came up many times. The rearrangement links TRBV25-1 to TRBJ1-2, with D possibly TRBD1 on 5 matching bases. The CDR3 loop spans 13 amino acids. Trimming stripped 6 bases from V and 8 bases from J, with 16 bases between. Germline V gene sequence: CDR1 MGHDK, CDR2 SYGVNS. CDR3 loop: CASSLGEGSGYTF. The CDR3 DNA sequence: TGTGCCAGCAGCCTGGGGGAGGGAAGCGGCTACACCTTC.

V and J are TRBV4-3 and TRBJ1-3, with D unresolved. CDR3 length: 16 amino acids. Germline V CDR1 and CDR2: LGHNA, YSLEER. Trimming stripped 0 bases from V and 0 bases from J, with 9 bases between. In nucleotides, the CDR3 is TGCGCCAGCAGCCAAGATCCAATGAGCTCTGGAAACACCATATATTTT. This codes for CASSQDPMSSGNTIYF.

This clonotype was counted many times. The chain links TRBV27 to TRBJ1-1; D not certain. There are 13 residues in the CDR3. V gave up 1 base and J gave up 3 bases, with 6 bases separating them. Germline V gene sequence: CDR1 MNHEY, CDR2 SMNVEV (reference sequence). The CDR3 is CASSLLGYTEAFF. The CDR3 DNA sequence: TGTGCCAGCAGTTTATTGGGGTACACTGAAGCTTTCTTT.

This clonotype has a count of ten or more. The chain employs TRBV25-1 and TRBJ2-3, with D possibly matching TRBD1 (5 bases). CDR3 length equals 15 residues. Germline CDR1 is MGHDK and CDR2 is SYGVNS. Trimming took 1 base from V and 3 from J, leaving 11 bases between them. The DNA of the CDR3 is TGTGCCAGCAGTGAATTAGGTGCAGGGACAGATACGCAGTATTTT. Amino acid sequence: CASSELGAGTDTQYF.

This clonotype has a count of ten or more. The rearrangement links TRBV5-1 to TRBJ2-1; the D is unclear. Trimming took off 0 bases at V and 7 bases at J, with 11 bases between the two ends. Looked up from germline, CDR1 is SGHRS and CDR2 is YFSETQ. The CDR3 is 14 amino acids. The CDR3 is CASSLVVESNEQFF. CDR3 DNA: TGCGCCAGCAGCTTGGTAGTAGAGTCTAATGAGCAGTTCTTC.

The V call is TRBV5-1, the J call TRBJ2-3; possible D gene TRBD1, 5 bases. CDR1 and CDR2 (germline): SGHRS, YFSETQ. The CDR3 contains 15 residues. Trimming pared 4 bases from V and 4 bases from J, leaving 16 bases between. The CDR3 reads CASSLQGHGPDTQYF. CDR3 nucleotides: TGCGCCAGCAGCCTCCAGGGCCACGGGCCAGATACGCAGTATTTT.

This sequence joins TRBV28 and TRBJ2-3, with TRBD1 matching 9 bases. The CDR3 is made up of 13 amino acids. The junction had 4 bases not matched to a gene; V was cut back by 7 bases and J by 5 bases. Germline assignment: CDR1 MDHEN and CDR2 SYDVKM. The CDR3 DNA follows: TGTGCCAGCAACAGACAGGGGGTAGATACGCAGTATTTT. Translation: CASNRQGVDTQYF.

In its sample, this clonotype was seen once. V usage is TRBV7-7 and J usage is TRBJ2-5; possibly TRBD2 for D (5 bases). V was trimmed by 3 bases and J by 2 bases, leaving 13 bases between them. This CDR3 contains 15 residues. The V gene's germline CDR1 is SSHAT and CDR2 FNYEAQ (reference sequence). The CDR3 DNA follows: TGTGCCAGCAGCTTCTTAGCGACGTCGCAAGAGACCCAGTACTTC. Its translation: CASSFLATSQETQYF.

This clonotype was recorded only once. This chain uses TRBV21-1 with TRBJ2-5; TRBD1 reflects the table's D call only, with no check against the DNA. TRBV21-1 corresponds to a pseudogene. This CDR3 region has 15 residues. The DNA of the CDR3 is TGTGCCAGCAGCAAATTGGGGGTAGGGGAAGAGACCCAGTACTTC. Translating it yields CASSKLGVGEETQYF.

The V call is TRBV7-3, the J call TRBJ2-2; D may be TRBD2 (6 bases). Germline values: CDR1 SGHTA, CDR2 FQGTGA. V lost 4 bases to trimming and J lost 6 bases, with 12 bases between them. The CDR3 loop spans 14 amino acids. The CDR3 reads CASSSGGRPGELFF. The CDR3 DNA follows: TGTGCCAGCAGCTCAGGAGGGAGGCCCGGGGAGCTGTTTTTT.

A note on this clonotype: An end of the junction does not agree with germline; a read error may underlie this. The J gene is TRBJ2-7, the V gene TRBV5-6; TRBD1 agrees at 7 bases. From germline, CDR1 is SGHDT and CDR2 YYEEEE. This CDR3 contains 15 residues. The DNA of the CDR3 is TGTGCCAGCAGCTTCGGGACAGCCAACTCCTACGAGCATTACTTC. Protein: CASSFGTANSYEHYF.